The 32 T cell receptor beta chains reported below all come from one sample, sequenced in a study of blood T cell repertoires in COVID-19. Repertoires were generated with immunoSEQ multiplex PCR, while TCRdb's copy carries only in-frame clones and drops some. Counted here are about 180,000 clones, about four fifths occurring once; the ten biggest clones make up around 6.3%. Sequences were obtained from peripheral blood. The receptors were gathered from a man in his sixties or seventies with active or convalescent COVID-19.

This clone has just a few counts. This chain links TRBV29-1 with TRBJ1-2; 7 bases line up with TRBD1. Germline V gene data show CDR1 as SQVTM and CDR2 as ANQGSEA. CDR3 size: 14 residues. V shed 7 bases, J shed 6 bases, and the junction held 14 bases outside the gene matches. The CDR3 is CSAYERGQLHGYTF. In nucleotides, the CDR3 is TGCAGCGCTTACGAGAGGGGGCAGTTGCATGGCTACACCTTC. Combining the CDR3 with reference TRBV29-1 and TRBJ1-2 gives the whole variable domain SAVISQKPSRDICQRGTSLTIQCQVDSQVTMMFWYRQQPGQSLTLIATANQGSEATYESGFVIDKFPISRPNLTFSTLTVSNMSPEDSSIYLCSAYERGQLHGYTFGSGTRLTVV.

The chain is built from TRBV11-2 and TRBJ2-3; D is ambiguous. The V end lost 0 bases, the J end lost 5 bases, and 9 bases lay between the germline ends. Per the germline V gene, CDR1 is SGHAT and CDR2 is FQNNGV. The CDR3 extends over 14 amino acids. CDR3 residues: CASSLDPMLDTQYF. The CDR3 bases are TGTGCCAGCAGCTTAGATCCTATGTTAGATACGCAGTATTTT.

The V and J genes are TRBV19 and TRBJ1-6, with D perhaps matching TRBD1 (6 bases). V shed 3 bases and J shed 9 bases, with 18 bases lying between them. From germline, CDR1 is LNHDA and CDR2 SQIVND (reference sequence). The CDR3 spans 16 residues. CDR3 loop: CASSIAGDRLGSPLHF. The CDR3 DNA follows: TGTGCCAGTAGTATTGCCGGAGACAGGTTGGGTTCACCCCTCCACTTT.

The rearrangement uses TRBV5-4 and TRBJ2-5, with D perhaps matching TRBD1 (5 bases). The CDR3 is made up of 17 amino acids. The V gene lost 0 bases and the J gene lost 3 bases, with 18 bases spanning the gap. Germline V gene lookup returns CDR1 SGHNT and CDR2 YYREEE (reference sequence). For the CDR3, the DNA is TGTGCCAGCAGCTTGGGGGGCGCAGGCGCAACCAAAGAGACCCAGTACTTC. Translating gives CASSLGGAGATKETQYF.

This sequence joins TRBV9 and TRBJ1-1, with D hard to call. The germline V gene encodes CDR1 SGDLS and CDR2 YYNGEE. The CDR3 has 14 amino acids. Deletions cut 0 bases from V and 7 bases from J, with 13 bases between. The CDR3 DNA sequence: TGTGCCAGCAGCGTAGGCACTTCCGCCTTTGAAGCTTTCTTT. Amino acid sequence: CASSVGTSAFEAFF.

The chain joins TRBV2 to TRBJ2-3; D gene unclear. The CDR3 contains 13 residues. With 4 bases removed from V and 0 bases from J, the gap between germline ends came to 5 bases. Germline V gene sequence: CDR1 SNHLY, CDR2 FYNNEI. The CDR3 here is CASSVSSTDTQYF. As DNA, the CDR3 is TGTGCCAGCAGTGTGAGTAGCACAGATACGCAGTATTTT. The complete variable domain, with remaining parts taken from reference TRBV2 and TRBJ2-3, reads EPEVTQTPSHQVTQMGQEVILRCVPISNHLYFYWYRQILGQKVEFLVSFYNNEISEKSEIFDDQFSVERPDGSNFTLKIRSTKLEDSAMYFCASSVSSTDTQYFGPGTRLTVL.

This clone was seen only once. J is TRBJ1-2 and V is TRBV21-1. TRBV21-1 is annotated as a pseudogene. There are 16 residues in the CDR3. The CDR3 loop reads CASSKGRMEIRYGYTF. In DNA, the CDR3 is TGTGCCAGCAGCAAAGGACGGATGGAGATTCGGTATGGCTACACCTTC.

The table lists this clone with a count of one. This CDR3 reads CASSWGGLGTDTQYF. CDR3 coding DNA: TGCGCCAGCAGCTGGGGGGGCTTGGGCACAGATACGCAGTATTTT. The genes are TRBV5-1 and TRBJ2-3; maybe TRBD2 (7 bases). V was trimmed by 3 bases and J by 1 base, leaving 12 bases between them. Germline-derived CDR1 and CDR2 are SGHRS and YFSETQ. The CDR3 spans 15 residues.

The chain joins TRBV18 to TRBJ1-2; D gene ambiguous. The CDR3 extends over 14 amino acids. The germline V and J ends were trimmed by 3 bases and 1 base, with 9 bases remaining between them. Germline CDR1 is KGHSH and CDR2 is LQKENI. The CDR3 protein is CASSPGVDNYGYTF. In nucleotides, the CDR3 is TGTGCCAGCTCACCCGGGGTGGATAACTATGGCTACACCTTC.

The V and J genes are TRBV6-2 or TRBV6-3 and TRBJ2-1, with TRBD2 matching over 14 bases. Germline CDR1 is MNHEY and CDR2 is SVGEGT. V shed 5 bases, J shed 8 bases, and the junction held 8 bases outside the gene matches. CDR3 length equals 16 residues. CDR3 nucleotide sequence: TGTGCCAGCAGTGGGGGACTAGCGGGAGAGGTTGATGAGCAGTTCTTC. Encoded protein: CASSGGLAGEVDEQFF.

The V call is TRBV10-1, the J call TRBJ2-3; D perhaps matches TRBD2 (6 bases). Germline values: CDR1 WNHNN, CDR2 SYGVQD (reference sequence). The V end was cut by 8 bases, the J end by 2 bases, with 14 bases between. The CDR3 covers 14 residues. The CDR3 loop reads CASQEGGPTDTQYF. CDR3 bases: TGCGCCAGCCAGGAGGGCGGGCCCACAGATACGCAGTATTTT.

This chain joins TRBV7-9 and TRBJ2-1; D is possibly TRBD1 (6 bases). Trimming removed 5 bases from V and 2 bases from J, with 13 bases in between. Germline lookup yields CDR1 SEHNR and CDR2 FQNEAQ (reference sequence). The CDR3 contains 15 residues. This chain's CDR3 is CASSPTGIPYNEQFF. Here the CDR3 DNA reads TGTGCCAGCAGCCCTACAGGGATTCCCTACAATGAGCAGTTCTTC.

The V and J genes are TRBV6-1 and TRBJ1-3; D gene unclear. Germline V gives CDR1 MNHNS, CDR2 SASEGT. Trimming removed 1 base at V and 4 bases at J, with 14 bases between. The CDR3 contains 16 residues. This CDR3 reads CASSEGASAAGNTIYF. The CDR3 nucleotides are TGTGCCAGCAGTGAAGGGGCTTCGGCCGCAGGAAACACCATATATTTT.

This clone appeared a single time. The genes are TRBV25-1 and TRBJ2-5, with 7 bases that match TRBD1. The CDR3 is 13 residues long. V lost 6 bases, J lost 3 bases, and 4 bases stayed unmatched. The germline CDR1 and CDR2 sequences are MGHDK and SYGVNS. The CDR3 loop is CASRTGTEETQYF. The CDR3 DNA reads as TGTGCCAGCAGGACAGGGACCGAAGAGACCCAGTACTTC.

The CDR3 region is CASSGGDSPLHF. The CDR3 bases are TGTGCCAGCTCCGGAGGGGACTCACCCCTCCACTTT. The rearrangement links TRBV9 to TRBJ1-6; the D gene is possibly TRBD1 (5 bases). V gave up 7 bases and J gave up 10 bases, with 12 bases separating them. Germline lookup yields CDR1 SGDLS and CDR2 YYNGEE. This CDR3 has 12 amino acids.

This chain connects TRBV6-5 to TRBJ1-1; D perhaps matches TRBD1 (5 bases). The CDR3 loop spans 15 amino acids. V was clipped by 2 bases and J by 6 bases, with 16 bases between them. CDR1 and CDR2 (germline): MNHEY, SVGAGI. The CDR3 region has the DNA TGTGCCAGCAGTTACCGGGTCGGGGGACCGGCTGAAGCTTTCTTT. As protein: CASSYRVGGPAEAFF.

Worth noting for this clone: Other DNA sequences in this specimen translate into the identical CDR3. The V call is TRBV5-1, the J call TRBJ1-1, with 9 bases matching TRBD1. This CDR3 comprises 14 residues. The J segment lost 3 bases and the V segment lost 3 bases, leaving 3 bases of the junction unmatched. Germline V gene lookup returns CDR1 SGHRS and CDR2 YFSETQ. The CDR3 protein is CASSWGDRDTEAFF. The CDR3 nucleotides are TGCGCCAGCAGCTGGGGGGACAGGGACACTGAAGCTTTCTTT.

The genes are TRBV2 and TRBJ2-3, with TRBD2 identical over 10 bases. Germline lookup yields CDR1 SNHLY and CDR2 FYNNEI. V was pared by 6 bases and J by 2 bases, with 2 bases of the junction left unmatched. This CDR3 has 14 residues. The DNA for the CDR3 is TGTGCCAGCAGCACTAGCGGGGCCACAGATACGCAGTATTTT. Its translation: CASSTSGATDTQYF. Full variable domain (remainder filled in from reference TRBV2 and TRBJ2-3): EPEVTQTPSHQVTQMGQEVILRCVPISNHLYFYWYRQILGQKVEFLVSFYNNEISEKSEIFDDQFSVERPDGSNFTLKIRSTKLEDSAMYFCASSTSGATDTQYFGPGTRLTVL.

The V call is TRBV7-6, the J call TRBJ2-7; TRBD1 might be the D (5 bases). The CDR3 covers 12 residues. With 5 bases removed from V and 9 bases from J, the gap between germline ends came to 14 bases. Germline CDR1 is SGHVS and CDR2 is FNYEAQ. The CDR3 loop is CASSPDRRGQYF. For the CDR3, the DNA is TGTGCCAGCAGCCCCGACAGACGAGGGCAGTACTTC.

This clone was detected once. The rearrangement uses TRBV28 and TRBJ1-5, with 11 bases identical to TRBD1. The CDR3 extends over 17 amino acids. Germline CDR1 MDHEN, CDR2 SYDVKM. The V segment lost 8 bases and the J segment 1 base; nucleotides outside the gene matches: 10. The CDR3 loop reads CASVGTGGSESNQPQHF. In DNA form, the CDR3 reads TGTGCCAGCGTCGGGACAGGGGGGTCAGAAAGCAATCAGCCCCAGCATTTT.

The table lists this clone with a few counts. This sample also contains other DNA sequences that code for the same CDR3. This sequence joins TRBV7-9 and TRBJ2-7; no reliable D call. Trimming pared 4 bases from V and 4 bases from J, leaving 8 bases between. The CDR3 extends over 12 amino acids. In germline, CDR1 is SEHNR, CDR2 FQNEAQ (reference sequence). The CDR3 reads CASSSSGYEQYF. The CDR3 region has the DNA TGTGCCAGCAGCTCTTCAGGATACGAGCAGTACTTC.

The chain recombines TRBV7-9 with TRBJ1-1, with a tentative D call TRBD1 (5 bases). The V and J ends lost 4 bases and 2 bases respectively, with 17 bases between them. Germline V gene data show CDR1 as SEHNR and CDR2 as FQNEAQ (reference sequence). The CDR3 has 16 amino acids. CDR3 bases: TGTGCCAGCAGCTCTCCTTCAGGGCAAACTAACACTGAAGCTTTCTTT. Translation gives CASSSPSGQTNTEAFF. Complete variable domain (other parts from reference TRBV7-9 and TRBJ1-1): DTGVSQNPRHKITKRGQNVTFRCDPISEHNRLYWYRQTLGQGPEFLTYFQNEAQLEKSRLLSDRFSAERPKGSFSTLEIQRTEQGDSAMYLCASSSPSGQTNTEAFFGQGTRLTVV.

The chain has TRBV2 and TRBJ1-1; no clear D gene. The V gene lost 6 bases and the J gene lost 2 bases, with 10 bases spanning the gap. The germline gives CDR1 SNHLY, CDR2 FYNNEI. This CDR3 is 13 amino acids long. The CDR3 sequence is CASRREGNTEAFF. The CDR3 DNA is TGTGCCAGCAGGCGGGAGGGTAACACTGAAGCTTTCTTT. Full variable domain (rest looked up from reference TRBV2 and TRBJ1-1): EPEVTQTPSHQVTQMGQEVILRCVPISNHLYFYWYRQILGQKVEFLVSFYNNEISEKSEIFDDQFSVERPDGSNFTLKIRSTKLEDSAMYFCASRREGNTEAFFGQGTRLTVV.

The chain is built from TRBV7-9 and TRBJ2-1; 9 positions agree with TRBD1. This CDR3 is built from 15 residues. V gave up 5 bases and J gave up 5 bases; unmatched junction bases: 7. Germline V gene data show CDR1 as SEHNR and CDR2 as FQNEAQ (reference sequence). The CDR3 nucleotides are TGTGCCAGCAGCCCAACAGGGGGCCCACACAATGAGCAGTTCTTC. This gives the protein CASSPTGGPHNEQFF. The full variable domain, in which reference TRBV7-9 and TRBJ2-1 provide the parts outside the CDR3, is DTGVSQNPRHKITKRGQNVTFRCDPISEHNRLYWYRQTLGQGPEFLTYFQNEAQLEKSRLLSDRFSAERPKGSFSTLEIQRTEQGDSAMYLCASSPTGGPHNEQFFGPGTRLTVL.

The chain couples TRBV18 to TRBJ2-1; D call uncertain. Per germline, CDR1 KGHSH and CDR2 LQKENI. The V gene lost 1 base and the J gene lost 4 bases, with 5 bases spanning the gap. This CDR3 comprises 13 residues. As DNA, the CDR3 is TGTGCCAGCTCACCACAACAGTACAATGAGCAGTTCTTC. Translated: CASSPQQYNEQFF.

The CDR3 DNA reads as TGTGCCAGTAGTACGGGACAGGGGGCAACTAATGAAAAACTGTTTTTT. Protein product: CASSTGQGATNEKLFF. J is TRBJ1-4 and V is TRBV19, with TRBD1 matching 11 bases. V shed 4 bases and J 0 bases; nucleotides not matched to a gene: 1. CDR1 and CDR2 from the germline V gene are LNHDA and SQIVND (reference sequence). The CDR3 covers 16 residues.

This chain uses TRBV7-3 with TRBJ1-1; 8 positions agree with TRBD1. The CDR3 is 15 residues long. Germline CDR1 SGHTA, CDR2 FQGTGA. J was trimmed by 1 base and V by 6 bases; bases with no gene match: 7. In DNA, the CDR3 is TGTGCCAGCAGGGACCCGGGACAGGAGAACACTGAAGCTTTCTTT. This translates into CASRDPGQENTEAFF.

This chain connects TRBV7-8 to TRBJ2-1; 9 bases fit TRBD2. Per germline, CDR1 SGHVS and CDR2 FQNEAQ. The CDR3 is 14 amino acids. J lost 9 bases, V lost 7 bases, and 10 bases had no gene match. CDR3: CASTGTSREGEQFF. CDR3 bases: TGTGCCAGCACCGGGACTAGCCGGGAGGGTGAGCAGTTCTTC.

Points on this clone: The same CDR3 also results from other DNA sequences found in this sample. V is TRBV2 and J is TRBJ2-5, with D perhaps TRBD2 (5 bases). Germline CDR1 and CDR2: SNHLY and FYNNEI. With 2 bases removed from V and 5 bases from J, the gap between germline ends came to 6 bases. The CDR3 runs 12 residues. CDR3 loop: CASSESGETQYF. In DNA form, the CDR3 reads TGTGCCAGCAGTGAATCGGGGGAGACCCAGTACTTC.

This sequence joins TRBV18 and TRBJ2-1; 11 bases align to TRBD2. Germline assignment: CDR1 KGHSH and CDR2 LQKENI. The junction had 14 bases not matched to a gene; V was cut back by 4 bases and J by 9 bases. The CDR3 extends over 17 amino acids. CDR3 in DNA: TGTGCCAGCTCACAATTTGGAGGTAGCGGGAGGGGAAGTGAGCAGTTCTTC. It is translated as CASSQFGGSGRGSEQFF.

This chain joins TRBV18 and TRBJ1-1; 10 bases align to TRBD1. The V and J ends lost 6 bases and 7 bases, in that order; junction bases with no gene match: 8. The length of the CDR3 is 14 residues. Germline V gene sequence: CDR1 KGHSH, CDR2 LQKENI. CDR3 sequence reads: CASSREGQGLEAFF. As DNA, the CDR3 is TGTGCCAGCTCGCGGGAGGGACAGGGGCTTGAAGCTTTCTTT.

V and J are TRBV19 and TRBJ2-2; 8 bases are a match to TRBD1. The germline V gene encodes CDR1 LNHDA and CDR2 SQIVND (reference sequence). The length of the CDR3 is 16 residues. Trimming took 3 bases from V and 4 from J; bases not matched to a gene: 7. The CDR3 region has the DNA TGTGCCAGTAGTATGAGGGTCAGGGGGCCCACCGGGGAGCTGTTTTTT. Its protein is CASSMRVRGPTGELFF. Combining the CDR3 with reference TRBV19 and TRBJ2-2 gives the whole variable domain DGGITQSPKYLFRKEGQNVTLSCEQNLNHDAMYWYRQDPGQGLRLIYYSQIVNDFQKGDIAEGYSVSREKKESFPLTVTSAQKNPTAFYLCASSMRVRGPTGELFFGEGSRLTVL.